The next 30 T cell receptor beta chains were all read from a single sample in a study of blood T cells in healthy people across ages. A second PCR, run for about 6 to 12 cycles, used a sample-barcoded 5' primer plus a J-beta primer mix. TCRdb re-called the 5' RACE reads with MiXCR, one entry per CDR3 protein. Altogether 850,000 or so distinct CDR3 sequences are present, 25% to 30% being singletons, with the ten largest covering around a sixth. Material for sequencing was blood. The receptors originated from a woman older than 75 in good health.

This clonotype was seen only a few times. This rearrangement joins TRBV11-3 to TRBJ2-1; no clear D gene. Germline loops: CDR1 SGHNT, CDR2 YENEEA. There are 15 residues in the CDR3. Trimming removed 2 bases at V and 6 bases at J, with 14 bases between. DNA of the CDR3: TGTGCCAGCAGCTTATCCCGCCATCTCGGCAATGAGCAGTTCTTC. It translates to CASSLSRHLGNEQFF.

The chain carries TRBV18 and TRBJ2-4; D is possibly TRBD2 (5 bases). The CDR3 length is 16 residues. CDR1 is KGHSH, CDR2 LQKENI, per germline. V dropped 6 bases and J dropped 0 bases, with 15 bases sitting between them. This chain's CDR3 is CASSPGMTIAKNIQYF. In nucleotides, the CDR3 is TGTGCCAGCTCTCCCGGGATGACCATAGCCAAAAACATTCAGTACTTC.

This clonotype showed up just a few times. This chain links TRBV6-5 with TRBJ2-7; TRBD1 matches 11 bases. Unmatched junction bases numbered 6, after V lost 5 bases and J lost 6 bases. The germline V gene has CDR1 MNHEY and CDR2 SVGAGI. This CDR3 is 14 amino acids long. The CDR3 region is CASSTGTGGLEQYF. CDR3 coding DNA: TGTGCCAGCAGTACCGGGACAGGGGGGCTCGAGCAGTACTTC.

Many counts were recorded for this clonotype. The chain couples TRBV20-1 to TRBJ2-7, with a weak D call TRBD2 (5 bases). Trimming took off 5 bases at V and 2 bases at J, with 16 bases between the two ends. Germline V gene lookup returns CDR1 DFQATT and CDR2 SNEGSKA (reference sequence). The CDR3 spans 14 residues. The CDR3 nucleotides read TGCAGTGCTCCTGACCTTAGGAGGACCTACGAGCAGTACTTC. Translated, it gives CSAPDLRRTYEQYF.

Turning to this clonotype: A much more abundant neighbour one base away suggests this may be a read error. The J gene is TRBJ2-1, the V gene TRBV5-1, with a possible D match to TRBD1 (5 bases). Trimming removed 8 bases at V and 5 bases at J, with 14 bases between. The CDR3 has 13 amino acids. Per the germline V gene, CDR1 is SGHRS and CDR2 is YFSETQ. Written as DNA, the CDR3 is TGCGCCAGTAGTCAAAACAGGAACAATGAGCAGTTCTTC. This encodes CASSQNRNNEQFF.

V is TRBV28 and J is TRBJ2-7; D call uncertain. Trimming left V 2 bases short and J 3 bases short, with 14 bases between. The CDR3 has 15 residues. Germline assignment: CDR1 MDHEN and CDR2 SYDVKM. In DNA form, the CDR3 reads TGTGCCAGCAGTTTAAAGGGCCCCGTCGGCTACGAGCAGTACTTC. Translation gives CASSLKGPVGYEQYF.

The chain carries TRBV5-6 and TRBJ2-3, with D perhaps TRBD2 (7 bases). V was trimmed by 1 base and J by 2 bases, leaving 11 bases between them. Looked up from germline, CDR1 is SGHDT and CDR2 is YYEEEE. The CDR3 runs to 15 residues. The CDR3 DNA follows: TGTGCCAGCAGCTTGAACGGGGGGCCCACAGATACGCAGTATTTT. Protein product: CASSLNGGPTDTQYF. Supplemented by reference TRBV5-6 and TRBJ2-3, the full variable domain reads DAGVTQSPTHLIKTRGQQVTLRCSPKSGHDTVSWYQQALGQGPQFIFQYYEEEERQRGNFPDRFSGHQFPNYSSELNVNALLLGDSALYLCASSLNGGPTDTQYFGPGTRLTVL.

This clonotype was seen at least ten times. This rearrangement joins TRBV5-1 to TRBJ2-5, with 8 bases identical to TRBD2. The CDR3 has 15 residues. The ends lost 0 bases at V and 2 bases at J; junction bases unmatched: 3. Germline V lookup: CDR1 SGHRS, CDR2 YFSETQ. Here the CDR3 DNA reads TGCGCCAGCAGCTTGGGCGGGGGGAAGCAAGAGACCCAGTACTTC. The encoded protein is CASSLGGGKQETQYF.

This chain connects TRBV19 to TRBJ2-1; D is uncertain. Trimming left V 6 bases short and J 3 bases short, with 18 bases between. The length of the CDR3 is 16 residues. Germline CDR1 LNHDA, CDR2 SQIVND (reference sequence). The CDR3 reads CASSQGPSRLYNEQFF. The CDR3 coding sequence is TGTGCCAGTAGCCAAGGCCCCTCTCGCCTCTACAATGAGCAGTTCTTC.

In regard to this clonotype: A much larger clone lies a single base off, so this may be a read error. This chain links TRBV5-6 with TRBJ2-5; D not resolved. From germline, CDR1 is SGHDT and CDR2 YYEEEE. The CDR3 loop spans 13 amino acids. The CDR3: CANSLAAVGTQYF. The DNA of the CDR3 is TGTGCCAACAGCTTGGCGGCTGTCGGGACCCAGTACTTC.

The rearrangement joins TRBV3-1 to TRBJ2-3, with D perhaps matching TRBD1 (6 bases). CDR3 length: 12 amino acids. V dropped 5 bases and J dropped 9 bases, with 12 bases sitting between them. Per the germline V gene, CDR1 is LGHDT and CDR2 is YNNKEL (reference sequence). Written as DNA, the CDR3 is TGTGCCAGCAGCATGCCCAGGGGCACGCAGTATTTT. It codes for CASSMPRGTQYF.

This clonotype was seen more than once but under ten times. The chain employs TRBV2 and TRBJ1-6; TRBD1 matches 9 bases. V lost 7 bases and J lost 4; bases outside the gene matches: 2. CDR3 length: 14 residues. Germline CDR1 reads SNHLY; CDR2 reads FYNNEI. CDR3 bases: TGTGCCAGCATGGACAGGGGTTATAATTCACCCCTCCACTTT. This encodes CASMDRGYNSPLHF.

This clonotype was picked up many times. The rearrangement uses TRBV5-1 and TRBJ2-1, with 10 nucleotides matching TRBD2. The CDR3 covers 15 residues. The J segment lost 3 bases and the V segment lost 5 bases, leaving 5 bases of the junction unmatched. CDR1 SGHRS and CDR2 YFSETQ come from the germline V gene. The CDR3 DNA is TGCGCCAGCAGTTCCTTAGCGGGGGGCTACAATGAGCAGTTCTTC. It yields the protein CASSSLAGGYNEQFF. The full variable domain, rest sourced from reference TRBV5-1 and TRBJ2-1, is KAGVTQTPRYLIKTRGQQVTLSCSPISGHRSVSWYQQTPGQGLQFLFEYFSETQRNKGNFPGRFSGRQFSNSRSEMNVSTLELGDSALYLCASSSLAGGYNEQFFGPGTRLTVL.

The chain couples TRBV20-1 to TRBJ1-2; no firm D call. Germline V CDR1 and CDR2: DFQATT, SNEGSKA (reference sequence). CDR3 length: 15 residues. The germline V and J ends were trimmed by 0 bases and 5 bases, with 16 bases remaining between them. Here the CDR3 reads CSARDLRAPFYGYTF. The CDR3 DNA reads TGCAGTGCTAGAGACCTCCGGGCCCCCTTTTATGGCTACACCTTC.

The V and J genes are TRBV12-3 or TRBV12-4 and TRBJ1-5; the match to TRBD1 covers 7 bases. The CDR3 runs 14 residues. Trimming cost V 8 bases and J 4 bases; bases outside gene matches: 8. Here the CDR3 reads CASSSRGYNQPQHF. The CDR3 bases are TGTGCCAGCTCCTCCAGGGGGTATAATCAGCCCCAGCATTTT.

The genes are TRBV20-1 and TRBJ1-1; D is unresolved. This CDR3 region has 13 residues. CDR1 is DFQATT and CDR2 is SNEGSKA in the germline V gene (reference sequence). Trimming took off 6 bases at V and 2 bases at J, with 13 bases between the two ends. CDR3 in amino acids: CSASRTDNTEAFF. As DNA, the CDR3 is TGCAGTGCATCTAGGACGGACAACACTGAAGCTTTCTTT.

This clonotype was recorded many times. The DNA of the CDR3 is TGTGCCAGCAGTGAATATACAGGCGACTATGGCTACACCTTC. Its protein is CASSEYTGDYGYTF. This chain joins TRBV25-1 and TRBJ1-2; D may be TRBD1 (5 bases). V lost 0 bases to trimming and J lost 3 bases, with 8 bases between them. Germline V lookup: CDR1 MGHDK, CDR2 SYGVNS. This CDR3 spans 14 amino acids.

V usage is TRBV6-5 and J usage is TRBJ1-6, with D maybe TRBD1 (5 bases). Per germline, CDR1 MNHEY and CDR2 SVGAGI. Trimming pared 7 bases from V and 2 bases from J, leaving 12 bases between. There are 15 residues in the CDR3. For the CDR3, the DNA is TGTGCCAGCAAGCTTGGGGGAGCCTATAATTCACCCCTCCACTTT. Amino acids: CASKLGGAYNSPLHF.

The table lists this clonotype with many counts. The CDR3 loop is CASSQDVAGYNEQFF. CDR3 nucleotide sequence: TGTGCCAGCAGCCAAGACGTAGCGGGGTACAATGAGCAGTTCTTC. The V gene is TRBV4-2, the J gene TRBJ2-1; 8 bases map to TRBD2. The CDR3 spans 15 residues. V was pared by 0 bases and J by 4 bases, with 2 bases of the junction left unmatched. Germline V lookup: CDR1 LGHNA, CDR2 YNFKEQ.

This chain links TRBV6-5 with TRBJ1-2; unclear D gene. V shed 0 bases and J shed 4 bases, with 12 bases lying between them. CDR3 length: 15 amino acids. The V gene's germline CDR1 is MNHEY and CDR2 SVGAGI. CDR3 residues: CASSYSLSLGYGYTF. DNA for the CDR3: TGTGCCAGCAGTTACTCTCTCAGTTTGGGCTATGGCTACACCTTC.

To note about this clonotype: This clone may be a read error of a much larger clone one base away. The rearrangement uses TRBV7-9 and TRBJ2-5, with 10 nucleotides matching TRBD1. There are 16 residues in the CDR3. J was trimmed by 11 bases and V by 2 bases; bases with no gene match: 14. Germline values: CDR1 SEHNR, CDR2 FQNEAQ (reference sequence). The CDR3 bases are TGTGCCAGCAGCTTATTGCTGGGACAGGGGATGAATGAGCAGTACTTC. Amino acid sequence: CASSLLLGQGMNEQYF.

The chain has TRBV28 and TRBJ2-5; weak D call: TRBD1 (6 bases). This CDR3 comprises 14 residues. The ends were cut back, 6 bases at V and 2 bases at J, with 13 bases in the middle. Germline CDR1 and CDR2: MDHEN and SYDVKM. CDR3 coding DNA: TGTGCCAGCAGCAATTGGGACATACAAGAGACCCAGTACTTC. This gives the protein CASSNWDIQETQYF.

This clonotype was recorded many times. The rearrangement joins TRBV7-2 to TRBJ2-6; TRBD1 agrees at 8 bases. This CDR3 contains 18 residues. From germline, CDR1 is SGHTA and CDR2 FQGNSA. With 0 bases clipped from V and 0 bases from J, the junction kept 4 bases outside the gene matches. DNA for the CDR3: TGTGCCAGCAGCTTAGCGGGACAGGTCAGCTCTGGGGCCAACGTCCTGACTTTC. Amino acid sequence: CASSLAGQVSSGANVLTF.

J is TRBJ2-7 and V is TRBV5-1; 8 bases agree with TRBD2. Germline loops: CDR1 SGHRS, CDR2 YFSETQ. Germline trimming cut 4 bases from V and 6 bases from J; bases unmatched to any gene: 12. This CDR3 comprises 15 residues. This CDR3 reads CASSPEAGLDSEQYF. The CDR3 DNA follows: TGCGCCAGCAGCCCGGAAGCGGGACTAGATTCCGAGCAGTACTTC.

This clonotype was recorded many times. The CDR3 sequence is CASSSFAVQETQYF. For the CDR3, the DNA is TGTGCCAGCAGCTCTTTTGCAGTTCAAGAGACCCAGTACTTC. J is TRBJ2-5 and V is TRBV7-9; D remains unclear. In germline, CDR1 is SEHNR, CDR2 FQNEAQ (reference sequence). Trimming left V 4 bases short and J 2 bases short, with 11 bases between. The CDR3 length is 14 residues.

The rearrangement links TRBV5-5 to TRBJ2-1; D perhaps matches TRBD1 (6 bases). The length of the CDR3 is 16 residues. CDR1 and CDR2 (germline): SGHKS, YYEKEE (reference sequence). V was pared by 0 bases and J by 7 bases, with 17 bases between. The chain's CDR3 is CASSLAGELTGNEQFF. The CDR3 coding sequence is TGTGCCAGCAGCTTGGCCGGGGAGCTTACAGGGAATGAGCAGTTCTTC.

The chain has TRBV9 and TRBJ2-3; 11 positions agree with TRBD1. CDR3 length: 15 amino acids. V trimming: 3 bases; J trimming: 5 bases; junction bases outside the gene matches: 5. Germline lookup yields CDR1 SGDLS and CDR2 YYNGEE. In DNA, the CDR3 is TGTGCCAGCAGCGGGACAGGGGGCGCGGGAGATACGCAGTATTTT. This codes for CASSGTGGAGDTQYF.

This clonotype was seen more than once but under ten times. The chain joins TRBV7-2 to TRBJ2-1; D is uncertain. The germline V gene has CDR1 SGHTA and CDR2 FQGNSA. The V end lost 7 bases, the J end lost 4 bases, and 5 bases lay between the germline ends. CDR3 length: 11 residues. Here the CDR3 DNA reads TGTGCCAGCACCTTTTACAATGAGCAGTTCTTC. Amino acid sequence: CASTFYNEQFF.

In its sample, this clonotype was seen many times. The chain couples TRBV4-1 to TRBJ2-5; D is possibly TRBD2 (6 bases). Deletions cut 3 bases from V and 9 bases from J, with 14 bases between. The CDR3 spans 13 residues. Germline-derived CDR1 and CDR2 are MGHRA and YSYEKL. The CDR3 DNA reads as TGCGCCAGCAGCCAGGAAAGACCGGGGGCCCAGTACTTC. This gives the protein CASSQERPGAQYF.

About this clonotype: A much larger clone lies one base from this, so it may be a read error. The rearrangement uses TRBV18 and TRBJ2-3; D possibly corresponds to TRBD1 (6 bases). Germline loops: CDR1 KGHSH, CDR2 LQKENI. The CDR3 loop spans 15 amino acids. CDR3 region: CASPPQGQGTDTQYF. DNA for the CDR3: TGTGCCAGCCCACCACAGGGACAAGGCACAGATACGCAGTATTTT. The whole variable domain, remainder taken from reference TRBV18 and TRBJ2-3, is NAGVMQNPRHLVRRRGQEARLRCSPMKGHSHVYWYRQLPEEGLKFMVYLQKENIIDESGMPKERFSAEFPKEGPSILRIQQVVRGDSAAYFCASPPQGQGTDTQYFGPGTRLTVL.